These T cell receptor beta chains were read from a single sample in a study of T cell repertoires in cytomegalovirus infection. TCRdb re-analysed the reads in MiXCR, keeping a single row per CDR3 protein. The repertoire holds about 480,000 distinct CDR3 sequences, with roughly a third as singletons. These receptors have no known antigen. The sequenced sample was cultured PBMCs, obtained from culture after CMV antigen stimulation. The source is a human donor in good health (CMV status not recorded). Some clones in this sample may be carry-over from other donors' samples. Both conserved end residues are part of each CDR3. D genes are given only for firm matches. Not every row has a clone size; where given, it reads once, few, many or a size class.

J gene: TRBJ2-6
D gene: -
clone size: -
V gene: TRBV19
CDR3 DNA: TGTGCCAGTAGTATAGTAGGACGGATCTCTGGGGCCAACGTCCTGACTTTC
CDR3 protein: CASSIVGRISGANVLTF

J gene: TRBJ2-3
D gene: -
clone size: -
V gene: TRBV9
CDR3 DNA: TGTGCCAGCAGCGCCCCTTCTGGAATAATTAGCACAGATACGCAGTATTTT
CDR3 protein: CASSAPSGIISTDTQYF

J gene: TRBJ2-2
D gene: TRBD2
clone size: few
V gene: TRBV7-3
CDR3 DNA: TGTGCCAGCAGCTTGAGGGCTAGCGGGACCGGAGAGCTGTTTTTT
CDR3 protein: CASSLRASGTGELFF

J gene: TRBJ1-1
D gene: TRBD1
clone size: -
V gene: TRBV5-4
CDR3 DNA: TGTGCCAGCATGGGACAGGGTTATAAAATGAACACTGAAGCTTTCTTT
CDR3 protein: CASMGQGYKMNTEAFF

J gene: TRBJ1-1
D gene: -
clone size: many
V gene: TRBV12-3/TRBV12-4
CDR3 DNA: TGTGCCAGCAGTTTAAGTTTCACTGAAGCTTTCTTT
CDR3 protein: CASSLSFTEAFF

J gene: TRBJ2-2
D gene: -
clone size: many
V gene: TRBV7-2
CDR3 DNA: TGTGCCAGCAGCTTAGAAGTCCGCACCGGGGAGCTGTTTTTT
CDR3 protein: CASSLEVRTGELFF

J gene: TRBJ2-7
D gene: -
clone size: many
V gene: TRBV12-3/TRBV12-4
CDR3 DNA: TGTGCCAGCAGTCTGGTGAGGTCCAAGAGCTCCTACGAGCAGTACTTC
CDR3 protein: CASSLVRSKSSYEQYF

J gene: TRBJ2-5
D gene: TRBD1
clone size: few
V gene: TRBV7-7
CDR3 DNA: TGTGCTAGCAGCGAGGACAGGGGAGAGACCCAGTACTTC
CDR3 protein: CASSEDRGETQYF

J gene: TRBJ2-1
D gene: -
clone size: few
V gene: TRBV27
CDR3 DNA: TGTGCCAGCAGTACGACTCAATATTATGAGCAGTTCTTC
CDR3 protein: CASSTTQYYEQFF

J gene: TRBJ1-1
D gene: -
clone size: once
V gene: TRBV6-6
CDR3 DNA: TGTGCCAGCACCCGCGAGCGGGATAACACTGAAGCTTTCTTT
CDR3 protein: CASTRERDNTEAFF

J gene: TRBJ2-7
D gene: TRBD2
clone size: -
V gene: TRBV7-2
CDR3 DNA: TGTGCCAGCAGCCAGGGGACTAGCGGGAGTTGGAAGCAGTACTTC
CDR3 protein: CASSQGTSGSWKQYF

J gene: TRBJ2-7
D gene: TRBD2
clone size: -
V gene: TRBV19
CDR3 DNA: TGTGCCACAAGAAGACTAGCGACTTCCTACGAGCAGTACTTC
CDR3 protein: CATRRLATSYEQYF

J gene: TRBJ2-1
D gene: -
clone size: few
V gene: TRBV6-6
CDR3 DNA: TGTGCCAGCAGTTACGGTATGGGGGCTAGCGGAAACAATGAGCAGTTCTTC
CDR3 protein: CASSYGMGASGNNEQFF

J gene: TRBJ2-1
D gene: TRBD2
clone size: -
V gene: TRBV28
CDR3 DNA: TGTGCCAGCAGACAAAGCGGGAGGGCCTACAATGAGCAGTTCTTC
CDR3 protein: CASRQSGRAYNEQFF

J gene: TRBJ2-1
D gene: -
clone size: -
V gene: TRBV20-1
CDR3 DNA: TGCAGTGCTAGTGGGATAGTGGGATTCAATGAGCAGTTCTTC
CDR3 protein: CSASGIVGFNEQFF

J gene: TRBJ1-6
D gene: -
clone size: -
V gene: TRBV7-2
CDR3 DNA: TGTGCCAGCAGCCCGACCGAAGGTTCACCCCTCCACTTT
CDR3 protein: CASSPTEGSPLHF